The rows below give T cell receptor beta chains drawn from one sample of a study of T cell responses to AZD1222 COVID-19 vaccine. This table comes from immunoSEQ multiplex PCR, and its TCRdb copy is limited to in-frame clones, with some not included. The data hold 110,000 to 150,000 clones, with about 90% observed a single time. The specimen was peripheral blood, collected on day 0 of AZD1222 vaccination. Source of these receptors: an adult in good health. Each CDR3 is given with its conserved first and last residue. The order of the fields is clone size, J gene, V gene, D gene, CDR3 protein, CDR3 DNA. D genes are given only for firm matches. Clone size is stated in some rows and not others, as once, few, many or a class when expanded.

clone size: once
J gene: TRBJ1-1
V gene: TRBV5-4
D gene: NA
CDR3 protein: CASIETGANTEAFF
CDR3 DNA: TGTGCCAGCATCGAGACAGGAGCGAACACTGAAGCTTTCTTT

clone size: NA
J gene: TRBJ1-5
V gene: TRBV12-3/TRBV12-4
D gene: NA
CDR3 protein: CASSFFAVQPQHF
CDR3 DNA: TGTGCCAGCAGTTTTTTCGCGGTTCAGCCCCAGCATTTT

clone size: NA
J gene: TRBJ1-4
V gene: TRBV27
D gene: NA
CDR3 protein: CASSSRMEKLFF
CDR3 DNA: TGTGCCAGCAGTTCCCGGATGGAAAAACTGTTTTTT

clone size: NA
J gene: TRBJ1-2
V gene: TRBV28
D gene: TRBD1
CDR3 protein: CASSLVGGTGTF
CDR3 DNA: TGTGCCAGCAGTCTCGTCGGCGGGACAGGGACCTTC

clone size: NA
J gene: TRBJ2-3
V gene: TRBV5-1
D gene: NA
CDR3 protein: CASSLAGSGQFRTDTQYF
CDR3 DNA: TGCGCCAGCAGCTTGGCCGGGTCAGGGCAATTTCGCACAGATACGCAGTATTTT

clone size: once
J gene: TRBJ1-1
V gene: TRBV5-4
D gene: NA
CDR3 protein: CASLARGDENTEAFF
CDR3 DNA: TGTGCCAGCCTAGCCCGAGGGGATGAAAACACTGAAGCTTTCTTT

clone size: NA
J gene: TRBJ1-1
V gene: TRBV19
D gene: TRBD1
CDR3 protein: CASKKRTGEDTEAFF
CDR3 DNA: TGTGCCAGCAAGAAAAGGACAGGGGAAGACACTGAAGCTTTCTTT

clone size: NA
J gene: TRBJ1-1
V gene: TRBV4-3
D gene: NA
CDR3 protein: CASSRAGNTEAFF
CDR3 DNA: TGCGCCAGCAGCCGCGCGGGAAACACTGAAGCTTTCTTT

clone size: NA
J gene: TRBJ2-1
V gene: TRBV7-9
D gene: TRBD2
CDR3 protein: CASSRTSGRNNEQFF
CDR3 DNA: TGTGCCAGCAGCCGTACTAGCGGGAGGAACAATGAGCAGTTCTTC

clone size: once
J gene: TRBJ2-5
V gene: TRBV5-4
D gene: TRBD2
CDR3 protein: CASSPRLAGDQETQYF
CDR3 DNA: TGTGCCAGCAGCCCCCGACTAGCGGGAGACCAAGAGACCCAGTACTTC

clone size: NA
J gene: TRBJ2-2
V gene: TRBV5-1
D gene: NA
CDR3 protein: CASSLKPIGGQYAGELFF
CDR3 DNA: TGCGCCAGCAGCTTGAAGCCGATTGGGGGGCAATACGCCGGGGAGCTGTTTTTT

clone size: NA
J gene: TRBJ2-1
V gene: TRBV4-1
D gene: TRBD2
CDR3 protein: CASSTPGLAGANEQFF
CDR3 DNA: TGCGCCAGCAGCACTCCCGGCCTAGCGGGGGCCAATGAGCAGTTCTTC

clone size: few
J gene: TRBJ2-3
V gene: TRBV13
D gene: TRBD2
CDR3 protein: CASSFPREGSTDTQYF
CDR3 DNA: TGTGCCAGCAGCTTTCCGAGGGAGGGTAGCACAGATACGCAGTATTTT

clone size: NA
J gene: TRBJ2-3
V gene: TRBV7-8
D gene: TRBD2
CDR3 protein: CASSSRLAGVSDTQYF
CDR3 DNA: TGTGCCAGCAGCTCCAGACTAGCGGGAGTTTCGGATACGCAGTATTTT

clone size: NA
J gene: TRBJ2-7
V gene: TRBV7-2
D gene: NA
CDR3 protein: CASSSQGKDEQYF
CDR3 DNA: TGTGCCAGCAGCTCGCAGGGGAAAGACGAGCAGTACTTC

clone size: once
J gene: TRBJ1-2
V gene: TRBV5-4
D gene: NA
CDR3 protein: CASSPDSFYGYTF
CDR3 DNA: TGTGCCAGCAGCCCTGACAGTTTCTATGGCTACACCTTC

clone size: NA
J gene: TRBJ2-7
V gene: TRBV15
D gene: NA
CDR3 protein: CATSRDWRISYEQYF
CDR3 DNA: TGTGCCACCAGCAGAGATTGGCGGATCTCCTACGAGCAGTACTTC

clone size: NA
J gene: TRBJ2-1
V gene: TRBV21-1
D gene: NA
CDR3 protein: CASSKADGGSYNEQFF
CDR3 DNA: TGTGCCAGCAGCAAAGCGGACGGGGGCTCCTACAATGAGCAGTTCTTC

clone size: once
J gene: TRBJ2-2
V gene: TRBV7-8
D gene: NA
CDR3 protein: CASSPSRGANTGELFF
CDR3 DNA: TGTGCCAGCAGCCCCTCAAGGGGCGCGAACACCGGGGAGCTGTTTTTT

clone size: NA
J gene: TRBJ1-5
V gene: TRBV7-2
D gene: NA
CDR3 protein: CASTRRGGMDQPQHF
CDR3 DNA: TGTGCCAGCACCCGGCGGGGGGGGATGGATCAGCCCCAGCATTTT

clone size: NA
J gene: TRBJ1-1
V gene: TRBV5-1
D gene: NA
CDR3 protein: CASSSQGSAEAFF
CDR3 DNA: TGCGCCAGCAGCTCCCAGGGGAGTGCAGAAGCTTTCTTT

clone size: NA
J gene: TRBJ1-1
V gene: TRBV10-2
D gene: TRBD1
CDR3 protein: CASLQGSTEAFF
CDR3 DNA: TGCGCCAGCCTACAGGGGAGTACTGAAGCTTTCTTT

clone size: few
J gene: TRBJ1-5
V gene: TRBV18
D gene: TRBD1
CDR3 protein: CASSLGTGAQPQHF
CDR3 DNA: TGTGCCAGCTCACTCGGGACAGGGGCTCAGCCCCAGCATTTT

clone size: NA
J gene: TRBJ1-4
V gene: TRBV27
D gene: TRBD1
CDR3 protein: CASSYRRDRDNEKLFF
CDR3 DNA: TGTGCCAGCAGTTATCGACGGGACAGGGATAATGAAAAACTGTTTTTT

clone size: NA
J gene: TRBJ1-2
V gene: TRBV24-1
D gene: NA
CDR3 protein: CADGSHGYTF
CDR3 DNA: TGTGCCGACGGGAGTCATGGCTACACCTTC

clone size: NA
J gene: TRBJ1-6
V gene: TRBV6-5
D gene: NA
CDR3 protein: CASRKETWDSPLHF
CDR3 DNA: TGTGCCAGCAGGAAAGAGACTTGGGATTCACCCCTCCACTTT

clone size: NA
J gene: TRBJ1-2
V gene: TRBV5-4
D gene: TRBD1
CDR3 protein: CASTLQGTPNYGYTF
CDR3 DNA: TGTGCCAGCACACTACAGGGGACGCCAAACTATGGCTACACCTTC

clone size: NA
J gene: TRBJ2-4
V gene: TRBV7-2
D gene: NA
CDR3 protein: CASSQPGRGKNIQYF
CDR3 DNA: TGTGCCAGCAGCCAACCGGGACGCGGCAAAAACATTCAGTACTTC

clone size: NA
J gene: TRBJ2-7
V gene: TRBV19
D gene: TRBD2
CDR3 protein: CASSPLRVEAGGEYEQYF
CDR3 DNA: TGTGCCAGTTCCCCTCTCCGCGTAGAAGCGGGAGGAGAGTACGAGCAGTACTTC

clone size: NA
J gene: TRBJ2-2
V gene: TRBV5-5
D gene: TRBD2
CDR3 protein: CASSSPLAGVSTGELFF
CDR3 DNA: TGTGCCAGCAGCTCCCCACTAGCGGGAGTTAGCACCGGGGAGCTGTTTTTT

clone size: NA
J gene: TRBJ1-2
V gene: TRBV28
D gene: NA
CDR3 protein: CASSRGANYGYTF
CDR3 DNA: TGTGCCAGCAGTCGGGGAGCTAACTATGGCTACACCTTC

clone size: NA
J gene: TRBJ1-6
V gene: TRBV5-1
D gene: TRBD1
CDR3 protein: CASSLRQGGTSSYNSPLHF
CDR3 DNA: TGCGCCAGCAGCTTGCGGCAGGGGGGGACAAGCTCCTATAATTCACCCCTCCACTTT

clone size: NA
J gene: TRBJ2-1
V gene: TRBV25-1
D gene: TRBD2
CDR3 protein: CASRPTSGGIYNEQFF
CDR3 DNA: TGTGCCAGCAGACCGACTAGCGGAGGTATCTACAATGAGCAGTTCTTC